Reported below is one TCR beta chain. J gave up 7 bases and V 2 bases, and 7 bases lay outside the gene matches. Looked up from germline, CDR1 is MNHEY and CDR2 is SMNVEV (reference sequence). This CDR3 has 17 residues. This sample is part of a study of cytomegalovirus exposure and HLA in healthy donors. Produced via immunoSEQ multiplex PCR; TCRdb's table is partial and in-frame only. The top ten hold around 9% of the sample, which has roughly 130,000 clones, roughly 87% seen once. This TCR came from a woman younger than 35 in good health and CMV-seropositive. The chain recombines TRBV27 with TRBJ1-6; 11 nucleotides match TRBD1. Material for sequencing was PBMCs. CDR3 nucleotide sequence: TGTGCCAGCAGTTTAATCGGACAGGGGGCAGAGAATTCACCCCTCCACTTT. As protein: CASSLIGQGAENSPLHF.